These T cell receptor beta chains were read from a single sample in a study of T-cell memory formation after mild COVID-19. TCRdb independently ran MiXCR on the 5' RACE reads; one entry per CDR3 protein. The sample includes over 45,000 distinct CDR3 sequences, approximately 9% seen only once; the top ten take about an eighth. Sequenced sample: PBMCs or a T cell subset sorted from them (not recorded which). Receptors originate from an adult woman who had mild COVID-19 (a few samples of this study predate the infection). Cell type and time point are not known. The CDR3 runs from the conserved cysteine through the conserved F or W. The D gene is left open where the match is weak. Clone size is stated in some rows and not others, as once, few, many or a class when expanded.

length: 16; D: NA; J: TRBJ2-6; size: many; V: TRBV15; DNA: TGTGCCACCAGCAGAGATCGAGGGTCTGGGGCCAACGTCCTGACTTTC; CDR3: CATSRDRGSGANVLTF
length: 15; D: NA; J: TRBJ2-7; size: few; V: TRBV12-3/TRBV12-4; DNA: TGTGCCAGCAGTCCCCTCGGGGCCGGGGTTTACGAGCAGTACTTC; CDR3: CASSPLGAGVYEQYF
length: 13; D: NA; J: TRBJ1-1; size: many; V: TRBV5-1; DNA: TGCGCCAGCAGCTCCGATAGATACGGCGAAGCTTTCTTT; CDR3: CASSSDRYGEAFF
length: 16; D: NA; J: TRBJ1-2; size: few; V: TRBV30; DNA: TGTGCCTGGACCCAAGGGTTCCTCCGGACCTCCTATGGCTACACCTTC; CDR3: CAWTQGFLRTSYGYTF
length: 16; D: TRBD2; J: TRBJ2-7; size: few; V: TRBV7-8; DNA: TGTGCCAGCAGCGGGGGACTAGCGGGGGGCTCCTACGAGCAGTACTTC; CDR3: CASSGGLAGGSYEQYF
length: 15; D: NA; J: TRBJ2-2; size: NA; V: TRBV30; DNA: TGTGCCTGGAGTGTAGGGACGCCGAACACCGGGGAGCTGTTTTTT; CDR3: CAWSVGTPNTGELFF
length: 14; D: TRBD2; J: TRBJ2-5; size: few; V: TRBV3-1; DNA: TGTGCCAGCAGCCTCAGGACTAGAGGGGAGACCCAGTACTTC; CDR3: CASSLRTRGETQYF
length: 15; D: TRBD1; J: TRBJ1-5; size: many; V: TRBV20-1; DNA: TGCAGTGCTAGAGGGGGACAGAGTAGCAATCAGCCCCAGCATTTT; CDR3: CSARGGQSSNQPQHF
length: 13; D: NA; J: TRBJ1-1; size: few; V: TRBV12-3/TRBV12-4; DNA: TGTGCCAGCAGTTCCGATGCGAACACTGAAGCTTTCTTT; CDR3: CASSSDANTEAFF
length: 14; D: NA; J: TRBJ1-4; size: many; V: TRBV12-3/TRBV12-4; DNA: TGTGCCAGCACCCCCGCGGGGCCGGGAGAAAAACTGTTTTTT; CDR3: CASTPAGPGEKLFF
length: 18; D: TRBD1; J: TRBJ2-1; size: few; V: TRBV7-9; DNA: TGTGCCAGCAGCCTAGGGAACAGGGGCCGGGGAATATACAATGAGCAGTTCTTC; CDR3: CASSLGNRGRGIYNEQFF
length: 14; D: NA; J: TRBJ2-1; size: NA; V: TRBV25-1; DNA: TGTGCCAGCAGTGAATGGGGGCCCTACAATGAGCAGTTCTTC; CDR3: CASSEWGPYNEQFF
length: 11; D: NA; J: TRBJ2-7; size: NA; V: TRBV14; DNA: TGTGCCAGCAGCCAAGCCGACGAGCAGTACTTC; CDR3: CASSQADEQYF
length: 15; D: NA; J: TRBJ2-7; size: once; V: TRBV12-3/TRBV12-4; DNA: TGTGCCAGCAGACAGGCTGGTGGAGGGGGTTACGAGCAGTACTTC; CDR3: CASRQAGGGGYEQYF
length: 15; D: NA; J: TRBJ1-4; size: many; V: TRBV7-8; DNA: TGTGCCAGCAGCCCCCACCTCATCGGGAATGAAAAACTGTTTTTT; CDR3: CASSPHLIGNEKLFF
length: 13; D: NA; J: TRBJ2-2; size: medium-sized; V: TRBV5-1; DNA: TGCGCCAGCAGCTTTGGACAACCCGGGGAGCTGTTTTTT; CDR3: CASSFGQPGELFF
length: 16; D: NA; J: TRBJ2-7; size: many; V: TRBV7-2; DNA: TGTGCCAGCAGTCCCGAAGGGCGCGACGGGTCCTACGAGCAGTACTTC; CDR3: CASSPEGRDGSYEQYF
length: 14; D: TRBD1; J: TRBJ2-1; size: many; V: TRBV27; DNA: TGTGCCAGCAGCCGAGACAGGGCTGGCAATGAGCAGTTCTTC; CDR3: CASSRDRAGNEQFF
length: 15; D: NA; J: TRBJ2-4; size: many; V: TRBV7-9; DNA: TGTGCCAGCAGCTTAGGGGCGGGGCATCTGGACATTCAGTACTTC; CDR3: CASSLGAGHLDIQYF
length: 14; D: NA; J: TRBJ2-7; size: many; V: TRBV5-8; DNA: TGTGCCAGCAGCTTGGTGGGGGCGTTCTACGAGCAGTACTTC; CDR3: CASSLVGAFYEQYF
length: 18; D: NA; J: TRBJ2-1; size: many; V: TRBV5-1; DNA: TGCGCCAGCAGCTTGGGACCCACAGGGCCCAACTCCTACAATGAGCAGTTCTTC; CDR3: CASSLGPTGPNSYNEQFF
length: 14; D: NA; J: TRBJ2-6; size: many; V: TRBV25-1; DNA: TGTGCCAGCAGCGACAGCTCTGGGGCCAACGTCCTGACTTTC; CDR3: CASSDSSGANVLTF
length: 13; D: NA; J: TRBJ1-2; size: NA; V: TRBV18; DNA: TGTGCCAGCTCCCAGGGACCTGGCTTCGGCTACACCTTC; CDR3: CASSQGPGFGYTF
length: 12; D: NA; J: TRBJ1-1; size: few; V: TRBV19; DNA: TGTGCCAGTAGTTTCAGGAACACTGAAGCTTTCTTT; CDR3: CASSFRNTEAFF
length: 13; D: NA; J: TRBJ1-3; size: few; V: TRBV4-2; DNA: TGTGCCAGCAGCCAACTACTAGGAAACACCATATATTTT; CDR3: CASSQLLGNTIYF
length: 14; D: NA; J: TRBJ2-5; size: NA; V: TRBV19; DNA: TGTGCCAGTAGGGGGACGCGTTACCAAGAGACCCAGTACTTC; CDR3: CASRGTRYQETQYF
length: 13; D: NA; J: TRBJ2-3; size: many; V: TRBV7-2; DNA: TGTGCCAGCAGCCTTACGAACGGGGATACGCAGTATTTT; CDR3: CASSLTNGDTQYF
length: 16; D: TRBD1; J: TRBJ2-3; size: many; V: TRBV24-1; DNA: TGTGCCACCAGTGATTCAAGACAGGGTAGCGCAGATACGCAGTATTTT; CDR3: CATSDSRQGSADTQYF
length: 14; D: TRBD1; J: TRBJ1-2; size: few; V: TRBV10-3; DNA: TGTGCCATCAGTGCGACAGGGGTAGACTATGGCTACACCTTC; CDR3: CAISATGVDYGYTF
length: 15; D: TRBD1; J: TRBJ2-4; size: many; V: TRBV20-1; DNA: TGCAGTGCCCCAAGGGACAGGGGCCTTGAAAACATTCAGTACTTC; CDR3: CSAPRDRGLENIQYF
length: 15; D: NA; J: TRBJ2-1; size: medium-sized; V: TRBV5-1; DNA: TGCGCCAGCAGCCCCACCGGGACAAACAACAATGAGCAGTTCTTC; CDR3: CASSPTGTNNNEQFF
length: 12; D: NA; J: TRBJ2-2; size: NA; V: TRBV19; DNA: TGTGCCAGTAACACCCCCCCTGGGGAGCTGTTTTTT; CDR3: CASNTPPGELFF
length: 15; D: NA; J: TRBJ2-6; size: NA; V: TRBV9; DNA: TGTGCCAGCAGCGTAGCGGCAGCCGGGGCCAACGTCCTGACTTTC; CDR3: CASSVAAAGANVLTF
length: 16; D: TRBD2; J: TRBJ2-5; size: few; V: TRBV20-1; DNA: TGCAGTGCTAGACCCCTCGGACTAGCGGAGGGGGAGACCCAGTACTTC; CDR3: CSARPLGLAEGETQYF
length: 15; D: NA; J: TRBJ2-3; size: few; V: TRBV12-3/TRBV12-4; DNA: TGTGCCAGCAGTTTGAGCCTGTCTAGCACAGATACGCAGTATTTT; CDR3: CASSLSLSSTDTQYF
length: 15; D: TRBD1; J: TRBJ2-4; size: NA; V: TRBV14; DNA: TGTGCCAGCAGCCAAGACTCCACAGGGGTAGACATTCAGTACTTC; CDR3: CASSQDSTGVDIQYF
length: 15; D: TRBD2; J: TRBJ2-3; size: many; V: TRBV9; DNA: TGTGCCAGCACCCCCGGGGGGGCCCGCACAGATACGCAGTATTTT; CDR3: CASTPGGARTDTQYF
length: 13; D: NA; J: TRBJ1-1; size: once; V: TRBV2; DNA: TGTGCCAGCAACGGAGTGTTAGTGGATGAAGCTTTCTTT; CDR3: CASNGVLVDEAFF
length: 15; D: NA; J: TRBJ2-3; size: few; V: TRBV2; DNA: TGTGCCAGCCAGTGGCGGCGGGGACTCACAGATACGCAGTATTTT; CDR3: CASQWRRGLTDTQYF
length: 14; D: TRBD2; J: TRBJ2-5; size: many; V: TRBV29-1; DNA: TGCAGCGTGGTGCCCGGGACTAGCGGTGAGACCCAGTACTTC; CDR3: CSVVPGTSGETQYF
length: 14; D: TRBD1; J: TRBJ1-2; size: NA; V: TRBV25-1; DNA: TGTGCCAGCGTAGCAGGGGGCGGACGGGATGGCTACACCTTC; CDR3: CASVAGGGRDGYTF
length: 15; D: TRBD2; J: TRBJ2-7; size: many; V: TRBV10-3; DNA: TGTGCCATCAGTGAGTCATCAGGGAGGGTATACGAGCAGTACTTC; CDR3: CAISESSGRVYEQYF
length: 14; D: NA; J: TRBJ2-1; size: many; V: TRBV7-6; DNA: TGTGCCAGCAGCCCGTGGACTGCCAGCGATGAGCAGTTCTTC; CDR3: CASSPWTASDEQFF
length: 13; D: NA; J: TRBJ2-5; size: many; V: TRBV7-3; DNA: TGTGCCAGCAGCTCCAGCCCCCAAGAGACCCAGTACTTC; CDR3: CASSSSPQETQYF
length: 20; D: NA; J: TRBJ2-4; size: few; V: TRBV6-2/TRBV6-3; DNA: TGTGCCAGCAGTTACTCGAGGGGCCTTCGCCCCGGAATAGCCAAAAACATTCAGTACTTC; CDR3: CASSYSRGLRPGIAKNIQYF
length: 13; D: NA; J: TRBJ2-1; size: many; V: TRBV7-2; DNA: TGTGCCAGCAGCTCCCGGGTCTACAATGAGCAGTTCTTC; CDR3: CASSSRVYNEQFF
length: 18; D: TRBD2; J: TRBJ2-3; size: few; V: TRBV5-6; DNA: TGTGCCAGCAGCTACCGCTACCTTAGCGGGTCGGCGGTAGATACGCAGTATTTT; CDR3: CASSYRYLSGSAVDTQYF
length: 17; D: NA; J: TRBJ2-7; size: many; V: TRBV24-1; DNA: TGTGCCACCAGTGATTTCATTCTAAGCGGGTCCTCCTACGAGCAGTACTTC; CDR3: CATSDFILSGSSYEQYF